The clone carrying this T cell receptor beta chain was detected only a few times. A library of TCRbeta sequences, prepared with unique molecular identifiers, was generated. TCRdb ran MiXCR on the PCR reads and lists one entry per CDR3 protein. The sample holds 200,000 to 250,000 distinct CDR3 sequences, about 24% seen once. The sample originates from a study of T-cell reconstitution after alpha-beta-depleted transplantation in children. The CDR3 has 13 amino acids. CDR1 and CDR2 from the germline V gene are SGHRS and YFSETQ. Trimming stripped 4 bases from V and 9 bases from J, with 17 bases between. The chain employs TRBV5-1 and TRBJ2-7, with D possibly matching TRBD2 (6 bases). The material sequenced was PBMCs, mostly from graft donor cells, taken 360 days after TCRalphabeta/CD19-depleted stem cell transplant. The sequence came from a female patient aged 2-9 years who had a stem cell transplant for congenital amegakaryocytic thrombocytopenia, so the T cells may come from the graft donor. CDR3 region: CASSPGRDGLQYF. In DNA form, the CDR3 reads TGCGCCAGCAGCCCGGGGCGGGATGGGCTGCAGTACTTC.